The source of this T cell receptor (beta chain) is a study of cytomegalovirus exposure and HLA in healthy donors. Overall study context: The same platform was used for the 130 or so validation repertoires as for the roughly 670 first-cohort repertoires, as reported in a later analysis. Points from the study as a whole: A subsequent analysis found that TCR clusters from the first cohort also tended to co-occur in the 90 to 150 validation repertoires, with about 95% of cluster scores above 0.

Turning to this clone: What it binds is unknown.

The donors were part of the approximately 120-subject validation cohort, which stood apart from the roughly 640-subject first cohort. This table comes from immunoSEQ multiplex PCR, and its TCRdb copy is limited to in-frame clones, with some not included. The sample lists 160,000 or so clones; 70% to 90% were seen once. CDR1 MDHEN and CDR2 SYDVKM come from the germline V gene. There are 13 residues in the CDR3. Trimming removed 9 bases from V and 3 bases from J, with 15 bases in between. The receptor was isolated from a man younger than 35 in good health and CMV-seronegative. Material: PBMCs. The chain is built from TRBV28 and TRBJ2-7; a possible D gene is TRBD2 (6 bases). DNA of the CDR3: TGTGCCAGTAACGGGACTCCATACTACGAGCAGTACTTC. Translation gives CASNGTPYYEQYF.